This entry lists 32 T cell receptor beta chains sequenced from one sample in a study of blood T cell repertoires in COVID-19. The table came from immunoSEQ multiplex PCR; TCRdb's copy has only in-frame clones and leaves some out. The sample records tens of thousands of clones, 89% being singletons. Sequences were obtained from peripheral blood. The receptors originated from an older woman with active COVID-19.

The chain joins TRBV6-5 to TRBJ1-2; D remains ambiguous. Germline CDR1 is MNHEY and CDR2 is SVGAGI. CDR3 size: 14 residues. V lost 8 bases and J lost 1, with 14 bases in between. CDR3 region: CASGREVFNYGYTF. As DNA, the CDR3 is TGTGCCAGCGGAAGGGAGGTTTTTAACTATGGCTACACCTTC.

The gene calls are TRBV7-3 and TRBJ2-7; 8 positions agree with TRBD2. CDR1 and CDR2 from the germline V gene are SGHTA and FQGTGA. The CDR3 sequence is 15 residues long. Germline trimming cut 5 bases from V and 5 bases from J; bases unmatched to any gene: 11. The CDR3 coding sequence is TGTGCCAGCAGCCCACCGGGGGGGGGCGGAAACGAGCAGTACTTC. It codes for CASSPPGGGGNEQYF.

The gene calls are TRBV6-2 or TRBV6-3 and TRBJ1-2; the D gene is possibly TRBD1 (6 bases). The CDR3 consists of 16 residues. Germline-derived CDR1 and CDR2 are MNHEY and SVGEGT. Deletions cut 2 bases from V and 6 bases from J, with 19 bases between. CDR3 in DNA: TGTGCCAGCAGTTACACAAGCAGCAGGGGCAAAGATGGCTACACCTTC. It translates to CASSYTSSRGKDGYTF.

The CDR3 sequence: CASSLALGWPLDTGELFF. The CDR3 nucleotides read TGTGCCAGCAGTTTAGCTCTGGGTTGGCCCCTAGACACCGGGGAGCTGTTTTTT. The chain joins TRBV27 to TRBJ2-2, with D unclear. The CDR3 runs 18 residues. Trimming took 2 bases from V and 3 from J, leaving 19 bases between them. CDR1 MNHEY and CDR2 SMNVEV come from the germline V gene (reference sequence).

This clone is a singleton in its sample. The rearrangement uses TRBV6-2 or TRBV6-3 and TRBJ2-2; a possible D gene is TRBD1 (6 bases). V lost 6 bases and J 2 bases, leaving 22 bases between the germline ends. The germline CDR1 and CDR2 sequences are MNHEY and SVGEGT. The CDR3 contains 18 residues. The CDR3 sequence: CASSPTVRGGANTGELFF. The CDR3 region has the DNA TGTGCCAGCAGCCCTACCGTCAGAGGGGGAGCAAACACCGGGGAGCTGTTTTTT.

The CDR3 spells CAWSGAGTSGWREQYF. The CDR3 DNA reads TGTGCCTGGAGTGGTGCCGGGACTAGCGGGTGGCGGGAGCAGTACTTC. This chain links TRBV30 with TRBJ2-7; 12 bases agree with TRBD2. Germline assignment: CDR1 GTSNPN and CDR2 SVGIG (reference sequence). V lost 1 base, J lost 7 bases, and 11 bases stayed unmatched. CDR3 length: 16 amino acids.

The genes are TRBV11-3 and TRBJ2-1, with a weak D call TRBD1 (5 bases). From germline, CDR1 is SGHNT and CDR2 YENEEA. CDR3 size: 14 residues. Trimming removed 5 bases from V and 5 bases from J, with 13 bases in between. The CDR3 here is CASSPSQGHNEQFF. DNA of the CDR3: TGTGCCAGCAGCCCCTCGCAGGGTCACAATGAGCAGTTCTTC. Full variable domain (rest looked up from reference TRBV11-3 and TRBJ2-1): EAGVVQSPRYKIIEKKQPVAFWCNPISGHNTLYWYLQNLGQGPELLIRYENEEAVDDSQLPKDRFSAERLKGVDSTLKIQPAELGDSAVYLCASSPSQGHNEQFFGPGTRLTVL.

The J gene is TRBJ1-2, the V gene TRBV5-6, with TRBD1 identical over 9 bases. Unmatched junction bases numbered 3, after V lost 1 base and J lost 2 bases. Germline V CDR1 and CDR2: SGHDT, YYEEEE. This CDR3 is 15 amino acids long. The CDR3 DNA is TGTGCCAGCAGCTTGCAGGACAGGGGAAACTATGGCTACACCTTC. Encoded protein: CASSLQDRGNYGYTF.

V and J are TRBV3-1 (or the pseudogene TRBV3-2) and TRBJ2-7; TRBD1 aligns across 7 bases. J gave up 4 bases and V 2 bases, and 8 bases lay outside the gene matches. Germline V gene lookup returns CDR1 LGHDT and CDR2 YNNKEL (reference sequence). The CDR3 is 15 residues long. The CDR3 DNA follows: TGTGCCAGCAGCCAACTGACAGGGTCTTTATACGAGCAGTACTTC. It is translated as CASSQLTGSLYEQYF.

The V call is TRBV12-3 or TRBV12-4, the J call TRBJ1-2, with D possibly matching TRBD1 (6 bases). With 5 bases removed from V and 7 bases from J, the gap between germline ends came to 11 bases. This CDR3 spans 12 amino acids. CDR3 nucleotide sequence: TGTGCCAGCAGTACCGGACAGAGTGGCTACACCTTC. Translating it yields CASSTGQSGYTF.

J is TRBJ2-7 and V is TRBV7-8; 9 positions match TRBD1. CDR1 SGHVS and CDR2 FQNEAQ come from the germline V gene. With V trimmed by 1 base and J by 3 bases, 1 base remained unmatched. CDR3 size: 14 residues. CDR3 loop: CASSLVDRGYEQYF. The CDR3 DNA sequence: TGTGCCAGCAGCTTAGTGGACAGGGGCTACGAGCAGTACTTC.

The rearrangement uses TRBV19 and TRBJ2-2; 7 nucleotides line up with TRBD1. With 6 bases clipped from V and 4 bases from J, the junction kept 5 bases outside the gene matches. The CDR3 extends over 14 amino acids. CDR1 and CDR2 (germline): LNHDA, SQIVND (reference sequence). The CDR3 region is CASSGTAATGELFF. The DNA of the CDR3 is TGTGCCAGTAGCGGGACAGCCGCCACCGGGGAGCTGTTTTTT.

J is TRBJ2-5 and V is TRBV5-1; the match to TRBD2 covers 10 bases. V lost 4 bases to trimming and J lost 5 bases; unmatched junction nucleotides: 5. The CDR3 loop spans 14 amino acids. The germline gives CDR1 SGHRS, CDR2 YFSETQ. The CDR3 here is CASSPLAGHETQYF. CDR3 nucleotides: TGCGCCAGCAGCCCACTAGCGGGGCATGAGACCCAGTACTTC. Full variable domain (missing parts from reference TRBV5-1 and TRBJ2-5): KAGVTQTPRYLIKTRGQQVTLSCSPISGHRSVSWYQQTPGQGLQFLFEYFSETQRNKGNFPGRFSGRQFSNSRSEMNVSTLELGDSALYLCASSPLAGHETQYFGPGTRLLVL.

The chain carries TRBV30 and TRBJ1-6; D not certain. V was trimmed by 3 bases and J by 6 bases, leaving 9 bases between them. From germline, CDR1 is GTSNPN and CDR2 SVGIG (reference sequence). The CDR3 has 13 residues. In nucleotides, the CDR3 is TGTGCCTGGAGCCCTCGTAGTAATTCACCCCTCCACTTT. This encodes CAWSPRSNSPLHF.

The chain has TRBV14 and TRBJ2-2; D might be TRBD1 (6 bases). This CDR3 is built from 14 residues. CDR1 SGHDN and CDR2 FVKESK come from the germline V gene. Trimming left V 1 base short and J 6 bases short, with 9 bases between. CDR3 bases: TGTGCCAGCAGCCAAGTACAGGGATCCGGGGAGCTGTTTTTT. Translating gives CASSQVQGSGELFF.

This chain uses TRBV30 with TRBJ1-2, with 9 bases matching TRBD1. CDR3 size: 13 residues. Trimming at V came to 1 base and at J to 10 bases, leaving 7 bases not matched to a gene. The V gene's germline CDR1 is GTSNPN and CDR2 SVGIG (reference sequence). CDR3 sequence (DNA): TGTGCCTGGAGTGGCCAGGACAGGGGCGACTACACCTTC. It codes for CAWSGQDRGDYTF.

The rearrangement uses TRBV5-1 and TRBJ2-7; 7 bases align to TRBD2. There are 15 residues in the CDR3. V lost 3 bases, J lost 6 bases, and 12 bases stayed unmatched. CDR1 is SGHRS and CDR2 is YFSETQ in the germline V gene. The CDR3 reads CASSYPGSGVGEQYF. As DNA, the CDR3 is TGCGCCAGCAGCTATCCAGGGAGCGGGGTCGGCGAGCAGTACTTC.

V is TRBV7-2 and J is TRBJ2-7; 9 positions agree with TRBD2. Germline CDR1 and CDR2: SGHTA and FQGNSA. The length of the CDR3 is 14 residues. The V gene end was trimmed by 1 base and the J gene end by 6 bases; junction bases not matched to a gene: 4. The CDR3: CASSLGTSAREQYF. Here the CDR3 DNA reads TGTGCCAGCAGCTTAGGGACTAGCGCCCGCGAGCAGTACTTC.

V is TRBV5-6 and J is TRBJ2-1, with D tentatively TRBD2 (5 bases). Germline values: CDR1 SGHDT, CDR2 YYEEEE. The CDR3 totals 15 residues. Trimming pared 0 bases from V and 4 bases from J, leaving 11 bases between. The CDR3 region has the DNA TGTGCCAGCAGCTTGGGCGGGTCCTCTTACAATGAGCAGTTCTTC. Encoded protein: CASSLGGSSYNEQFF.

CDR3 residues: CSFGQGPYEQYF. CDR3 sequence (DNA): TGCAGCTTTGGACAGGGACCCTACGAGCAGTACTTC. The chain uses TRBV29-1 and TRBJ2-7, with 8 bases identical to TRBD1. The length of the CDR3 is 12 residues. CDR1 and CDR2 (germline): SQVTM, ANQGSEA. V lost 8 bases to trimming and J lost 2 bases; unmatched junction nucleotides: 5.

The rearrangement joins TRBV6-2 or TRBV6-3 to TRBJ1-5; D ambiguous. The CDR3 contains 16 residues. Germline CDR1 reads MNHEY; CDR2 reads SVGEGT. The V end was cut by 2 bases, the J end by 5 bases, with 16 bases between. CDR3 sequence: CASSYGVLAGDQPQHF. CDR3 nucleotide sequence: TGTGCCAGCAGTTACGGGGTTCTAGCAGGCGATCAGCCCCAGCATTTT.

The V call is TRBV9, the J call TRBJ2-2; TRBD2 is a possible D gene (7 bases). V dropped 1 base and J dropped 8 bases, with 15 bases sitting between them. This CDR3 region has 15 residues. Germline V CDR1 and CDR2: SGDLS, YYNGEE. DNA for the CDR3: TGTGCCAGCAGCGTATCGGGGGGCCCGGGAGGGGAGCTGTTTTTT. It translates to CASSVSGGPGGELFF.

This clone was counted at least ten times. The chain combines TRBV7-2 with TRBJ1-6, with TRBD1 matching over 8 bases. Germline loops: CDR1 SGHTA, CDR2 FQGNSA. The V gene end was trimmed by 7 bases and the J gene end by 0 bases; junction bases not matched to a gene: 14. The CDR3 contains 19 residues. The CDR3 region has the DNA TGTGCCAGCACCCTTAGTGGAGGACAGGGCTTCTCCTATAATTCACCCCTCCACTTT. Its protein product is CASTLSGGQGFSYNSPLHF.

Comment on this clone: At one of its ends the junction is not consistent with the germline gene, which may arise from a read error. V and J are TRBV7-6 and TRBJ2-2; D may correspond to TRBD1 or TRBD2 (6 bases each). This CDR3 region has 15 residues. Germline CDR1 is SGHVS and CDR2 is FNYEAQ. CDR3 amino acids: CASRLGGPSTGELFF. CDR3 DNA sequence: TGTGCCAGCAGATTAGGGGGGCCGAGCACCGGGGAGCTGTTTTTT.

The rearrangement joins TRBV5-4 to TRBJ2-3; D not certain. V gave up 4 bases and J gave up 2 bases, with 8 bases separating them. The CDR3 length is 13 residues. Germline V gives CDR1 SGHNT, CDR2 YYREEE (reference sequence). CDR3 sequence (DNA): TGTGCCAGCAGCGAACAGCACACAGATACGCAGTATTTT. Its translation: CASSEQHTDTQYF.

This clone was recorded once. V is TRBV7-9 and J is TRBJ2-7, with D possibly being TRBD1 (6 bases). The germline V gene has CDR1 SEHNR and CDR2 FQNEAQ (reference sequence). V lost 1 base to trimming and J lost 0 bases, with 10 bases between them. There are 15 residues in the CDR3. The CDR3 here is CASSLGQASSYEQYF. CDR3 nucleotides: TGTGCCAGCAGCTTAGGACAGGCGAGCTCCTACGAGCAGTACTTC. Full variable domain (remainder filled in from reference TRBV7-9 and TRBJ2-7): DTGVSQNPRHKITKRGQNVTFRCDPISEHNRLYWYRQTLGQGPEFLTYFQNEAQLEKSRLLSDRFSAERPKGSFSTLEIQRTEQGDSAMYLCASSLGQASSYEQYFGPGTRLTVT.

The chain combines TRBV25-1 with TRBJ2-1; a weak D match, TRBD1 (6 bases). The CDR3 is 16 amino acids. V was shortened by 4 bases and J by 1 base, with 14 bases between the two germline ends. The germline V gene encodes CDR1 MGHDK and CDR2 SYGVNS. CDR3 protein: CASSVLVGASYNEQFF. Written as DNA, the CDR3 is TGTGCCAGCAGTGTCCTCGTGGGGGCTTCCTACAATGAGCAGTTCTTC.

This clone was recorded only once. The chain couples TRBV5-1 to TRBJ2-5, with D uncertain. V lost 0 bases to trimming and J lost 1 base, with 10 bases between them. The CDR3 loop spans 15 amino acids. The germline gives CDR1 SGHRS, CDR2 YFSETQ. CDR3 nucleotide sequence: TGCGCCAGCAGCTTGGCCACGAGTTCCCAAGAGACCCAGTACTTC. It codes for CASSLATSSQETQYF.

CDR3 coding DNA: TGTGCCAGCAGCTTAGAACCAGGGGGAAGGACTGAAGCTTTCTTT. As protein: CASSLEPGGRTEAFF. This chain joins TRBV11-2 and TRBJ1-1; 7 bases are shared with TRBD1. After removal of 0 bases from V and 5 bases from J, the junction contained 6 bases not matched to a gene. Germline values: CDR1 SGHAT, CDR2 FQNNGV. The CDR3 runs to 15 residues.

The rearrangement joins TRBV27 to TRBJ2-7; possible D gene TRBD1, 5 bases. This CDR3 spans 13 amino acids. Germline values: CDR1 MNHEY, CDR2 SMNVEV (reference sequence). V was pared by 1 base and J by 2 bases, with 6 bases between. CDR3 in amino acids: CASSLLGPYEQYF. The CDR3 bases are TGTGCCAGCAGTTTATTGGGGCCCTACGAGCAGTACTTC.

The chain carries TRBV4-2 and TRBJ2-1; 9 bases agree with TRBD2. The length of the CDR3 is 16 residues. V trimming: 1 base; J trimming: 7 bases; junction bases outside the gene matches: 8. Germline lookup yields CDR1 LGHNA and CDR2 YNFKEQ. CDR3 sequence reads: CASSQGLAEEINEQFF. CDR3 sequence (DNA): TGTGCCAGCAGCCAAGGACTAGCGGAGGAGATAAATGAGCAGTTCTTC.

V usage is TRBV4-1 and J usage is TRBJ2-4; TRBD1 matches at 11 bases. The CDR3 has 20 residues. After removal of 4 bases from V and 2 bases from J, the junction contained 16 bases not matched to a gene. CDR1 is MGHRA, CDR2 YSYEKL, per germline. DNA of the CDR3: TGCGCCAGCAGCCCTGCCTACCTTCCGGGACAGGGGGATTCCAAAAACATTCAGTACTTC. Translated, it gives CASSPAYLPGQGDSKNIQYF.